This paragraph reports one T cell receptor beta chain. Its matching antigen is unknown. The entry originates in a study of monozygotic twins with inflammatory bowel disease. Findings of the study overall: Backing was not found for a single strong signal or clonotype associated with IBD. Among twins, concordant and discordant pairs did not differ in repertoire similarity, possibly from limited power. Healthy co-twins had higher TCRbeta inverse Simpson diversity than their IBD twins.

Through template switching, UMIs that included a 6-nucleotide sample barcode were added. From its re-call of the 5' RACE reads, TCRdb lists each CDR3 protein once, without DNA. The listing records 300,000 to 400,000 distinct CDR3 sequences. CDR1 and CDR2 (germline): SGHTA, FQGTGA. This CDR3 is 16 amino acids long. The material sequenced was blood. The source of this sequence is a human donor with ulcerative colitis or Crohn's disease, or a healthy co-twin of an affected twin (not recorded which). The rearrangement uses TRBV7-3 and TRBJ2-1; checking the TCRdb D call of TRBD2 is not possible without DNA. The CDR3 loop is CASSQNSPSTYNEQFF.